These 8 T cell receptor beta chains were sequenced from one sample in a study of early T cells in non-severe SARS-CoV-2 infection. Via MiXCR, TCRdb re-called the 5' RACE reads, giving one row per CDR3 protein. This sample has roughly 63,000 distinct CDR3 sequences, with over 10% found just once. Sequencing was carried out using whole blood. The receptors were gathered from an adult who was a healthcare worker with PCR-confirmed SARS-CoV-2 infection or an uninfected control (not recorded which).

V gene TRBV7-9 combines with J gene TRBJ2-3; D tentatively reads TRBD1 or TRBD2 (5 bases each). V lost 6 bases and J lost 5, with 15 bases in between. This CDR3 comprises 14 residues. Germline V lookup: CDR1 SEHNR, CDR2 FQNEAQ (reference sequence). Here the CDR3 reads CASSSGTSGDTQYF. CDR3 sequence (DNA): TGTGCCAGCAGTTCGGGGACGAGTGGAGATACGCAGTATTTT.

This clonotype was counted at least ten times. The chain uses TRBV5-1 and TRBJ1-1, with a possible D match to TRBD1 (6 bases). V lost 4 bases, J lost 4 bases, and 14 bases lay in between. The CDR3 is 14 amino acids. CDR1 and CDR2 (germline): SGHRS, YFSETQ. This CDR3 is CASSPQGWGTEAFF. In DNA form, the CDR3 reads TGCGCCAGCAGCCCACAGGGATGGGGCACTGAAGCTTTCTTT.

The rearrangement joins TRBV6-1 to TRBJ1-2, with D uncertain. The CDR3 covers 14 residues. Trimming shortened V by 6 bases and J by 0 bases, and 11 bases separated the two germline ends. CDR1 and CDR2 (germline): MNHNS, SASEGT. CDR3 DNA: TGTGCCAGCAGCCAGGACGGCCCTAACTATGGCTACACCTTC. Its protein product is CASSQDGPNYGYTF.

This clonotype came up a few times. V is TRBV12-3 or TRBV12-4 and J is TRBJ2-1, with no clear D. With 4 bases removed from V and 9 bases from J, the gap between germline ends came to 7 bases. This CDR3 spans 11 amino acids. Here the CDR3 reads CASSSSGEQFF. Written as DNA, the CDR3 is TGTGCCAGCAGTTCATCGGGTGAGCAGTTCTTC.

This clonotype was counted at least ten times. The rearrangement links TRBV2 to TRBJ2-5, with D possibly TRBD2 on 6 matching bases. Germline assignment: CDR1 SNHLY and CDR2 FYNNEI. V was cut by 4 bases and J by 0 bases, with 15 bases left in between. The CDR3 contains 16 residues. CDR3 loop: CASSAPLAGHQETQYF. The CDR3 nucleotides read TGTGCCAGCAGTGCCCCGCTGGCGGGGCACCAAGAGACCCAGTACTTC.

This clonotype was picked up many times. The V call is TRBV3-1, the J call TRBJ1-2, with 10 bases identical to TRBD1. V trimming: 4 bases; J trimming: 6 bases; junction bases outside the gene matches: 5. The CDR3 is 14 amino acids. Germline V gene sequence: CDR1 LGHDT, CDR2 YNNKEL (reference sequence). The CDR3: CASSLTGTGDGYTF. For the CDR3, the DNA is TGTGCCAGCAGCCTAACCGGGACAGGGGATGGCTACACCTTC.

This clonotype was observed many times. The rearrangement links TRBV2 to TRBJ1-1; 7 bases map to TRBD1. With V trimmed by 4 bases and J by 3 bases, 8 bases remained unmatched. The CDR3 is 15 amino acids. Germline V gives CDR1 SNHLY, CDR2 FYNNEI. The CDR3: CASSGTGAIHTEAFF. The CDR3 bases are TGTGCCAGCAGTGGCACAGGGGCAATTCACACTGAAGCTTTCTTT.

This chain links TRBV14 with TRBJ2-1; D is uncertain. The V and J ends lost 3 bases and 7 bases respectively, with 10 bases between them. The CDR3 runs 13 residues. Germline CDR1 SGHDN, CDR2 FVKESK. The CDR3 loop reads CASSHKENNEQFF. In DNA, the CDR3 is TGTGCCAGCAGCCATAAGGAAAATAATGAGCAGTTCTTC.